The entry below gives a single TCR beta chain sequence along with its context. This table comes from immunoSEQ multiplex PCR, and its TCRdb copy is limited to in-frame clones, with some not included. The sample carries about 59,000 clones, 90% recorded once. Germline-derived CDR1 and CDR2 are MRHNA and SNTAGT. The CDR3 consists of 13 residues. Unmatched junction bases numbered 3, after V lost 6 bases and J lost 4 bases. The data were taken from a study of T cell changes during pregnancy in multiple sclerosis. This clonotype was sampled from a female donor in good health, enrolled as a control in a pregnancy study. Sequencing was performed on peripheral blood, taken in the third trimester of pregnancy. The rearrangement joins TRBV6-4 to TRBJ2-5, with 9 bases aligning to TRBD1. CDR3: CASSTDRGETQYF. CDR3 bases: TGTGCCAGCAGCACGGACAGGGGAGAGACCCAGTACTTC.